This TCR beta chain was obtained from a study of blood T cell repertoires in COVID-19. Repertoires were generated with immunoSEQ multiplex PCR, while TCRdb's copy carries only in-frame clones and drops some. Among 75,000 to 100,000 clones listed, approximately 87% were seen once. The CDR3 consists of 12 residues. Germline assignment: CDR1 MDHEN and CDR2 SYDVKM. Trimming stripped 6 bases from V and 9 bases from J, with 12 bases between. This chain links TRBV28 with TRBJ1-5; D possibly corresponds to TRBD1 (5 bases). Input material: peripheral blood. This clonotype was obtained from a human donor in a cohort sampled during active COVID-19. CDR3 loop: CASRAGSPPQHF. In nucleotides, the CDR3 is TGTGCCAGCAGAGCAGGGTCTCCGCCCCAGCATTTT.